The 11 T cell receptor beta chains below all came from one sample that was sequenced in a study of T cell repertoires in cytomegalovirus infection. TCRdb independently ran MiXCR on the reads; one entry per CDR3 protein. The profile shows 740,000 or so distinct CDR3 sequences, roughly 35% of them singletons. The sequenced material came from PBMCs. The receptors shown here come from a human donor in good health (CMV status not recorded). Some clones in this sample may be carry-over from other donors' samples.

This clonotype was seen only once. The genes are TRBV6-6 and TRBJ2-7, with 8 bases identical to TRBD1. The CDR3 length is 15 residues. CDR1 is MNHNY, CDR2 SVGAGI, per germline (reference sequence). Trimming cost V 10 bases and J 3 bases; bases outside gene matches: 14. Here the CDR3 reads CAISIGGTGNYEQYF. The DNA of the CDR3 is TGTGCCATAAGTATCGGCGGGACAGGAAACTACGAGCAGTACTTC.

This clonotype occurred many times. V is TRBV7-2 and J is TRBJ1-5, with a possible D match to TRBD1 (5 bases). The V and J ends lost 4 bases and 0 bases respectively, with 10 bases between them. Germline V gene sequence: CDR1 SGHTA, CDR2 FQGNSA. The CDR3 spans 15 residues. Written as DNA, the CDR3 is TGTGCCAGCAGCTCGACTACAGGTAGCAATCAGCCCCAGCATTTT. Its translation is CASSSTTGSNQPQHF.

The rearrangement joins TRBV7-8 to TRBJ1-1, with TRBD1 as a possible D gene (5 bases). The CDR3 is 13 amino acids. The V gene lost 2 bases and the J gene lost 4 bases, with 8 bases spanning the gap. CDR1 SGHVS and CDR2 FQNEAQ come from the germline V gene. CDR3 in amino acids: CASSLPGPTEAFF. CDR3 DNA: TGTGCCAGCAGCTTACCGGGGCCCACTGAAGCTTTCTTT.

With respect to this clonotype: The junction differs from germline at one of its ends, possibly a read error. The CDR3 sequence is CASSLATTGANTGELFF. CDR3 nucleotides: TGTGCTAGCAGCTTAGCTACGACAGGAGCGAACACCGGGGAGCTGTTTTTT. The chain is built from TRBV7-6 and TRBJ2-2, with D possibly matching TRBD1 (6 bases). The length of the CDR3 is 17 residues. Per germline, CDR1 SGHVS and CDR2 FNYEAQ.

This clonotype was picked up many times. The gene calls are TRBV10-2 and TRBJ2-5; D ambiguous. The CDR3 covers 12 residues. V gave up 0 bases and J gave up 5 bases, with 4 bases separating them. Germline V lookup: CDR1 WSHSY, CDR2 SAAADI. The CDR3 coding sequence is TGCGCCAGCAGTGAGTCTTTCGAGACCCAGTACTTC. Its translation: CASSESFETQYF.

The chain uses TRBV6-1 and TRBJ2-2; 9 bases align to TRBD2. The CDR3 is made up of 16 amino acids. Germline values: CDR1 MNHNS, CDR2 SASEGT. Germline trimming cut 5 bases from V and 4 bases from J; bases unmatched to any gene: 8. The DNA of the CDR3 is TGTGCCAGCAGTCCTTTAGCGGGGGCTGTCACCGGGGAGCTGTTTTTT. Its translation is CASSPLAGAVTGELFF.

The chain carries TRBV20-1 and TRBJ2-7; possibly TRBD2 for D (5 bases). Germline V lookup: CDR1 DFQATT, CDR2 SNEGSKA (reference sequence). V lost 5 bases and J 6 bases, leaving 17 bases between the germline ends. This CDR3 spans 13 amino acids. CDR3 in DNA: TGCAGTGCTCGAGTGGGAGTAACTACCGAGCAGTACTTC. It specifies CSARVGVTTEQYF.

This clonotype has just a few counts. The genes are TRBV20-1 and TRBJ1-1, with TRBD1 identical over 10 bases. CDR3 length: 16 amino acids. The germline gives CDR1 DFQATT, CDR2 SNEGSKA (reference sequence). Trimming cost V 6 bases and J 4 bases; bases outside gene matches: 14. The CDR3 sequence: CSARQGARRYGTEAFF. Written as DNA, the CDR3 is TGCAGTGCCAGACAGGGGGCGCGGAGGTATGGCACTGAAGCTTTCTTT.

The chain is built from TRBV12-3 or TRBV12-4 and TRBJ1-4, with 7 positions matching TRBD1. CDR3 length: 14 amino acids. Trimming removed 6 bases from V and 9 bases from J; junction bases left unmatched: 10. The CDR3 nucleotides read TGTGCCAGCAGAGTTTCGACAGGGCGGCAAAAACTGTTTTTT. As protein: CASRVSTGRQKLFF.

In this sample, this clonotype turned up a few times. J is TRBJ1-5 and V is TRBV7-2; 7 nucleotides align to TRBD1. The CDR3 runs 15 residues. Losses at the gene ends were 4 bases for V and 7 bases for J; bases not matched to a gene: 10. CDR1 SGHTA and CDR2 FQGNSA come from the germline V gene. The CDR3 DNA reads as TGTGCCAGCAGCTGGGGAGGGGGCGCCGAGCAGCCCCAGCATTTT. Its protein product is CASSWGGGAEQPQHF.

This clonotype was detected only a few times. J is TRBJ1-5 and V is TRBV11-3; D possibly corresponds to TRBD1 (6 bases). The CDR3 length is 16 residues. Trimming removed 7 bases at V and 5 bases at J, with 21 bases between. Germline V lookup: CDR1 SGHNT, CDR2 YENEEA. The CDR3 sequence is CASTLTGPPWDQPQHF. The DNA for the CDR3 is TGTGCCAGCACCCTAACAGGGCCCCCATGGGATCAGCCCCAGCATTTT.